This T cell receptor beta chain is drawn from a study of OX40 agonist ivuxolimab in advanced cancers. In terms of the full investigation: Ivuxolimab was an agonistic, fully human IgG2 monoclonal antibody directed against OX40 (CD134), a costimulatory receptor. Intravenous ivuxolimab was administered to patients every 2 weeks at six dose levels: 0.01, 0.1, 0.3, 1.5, 3 and 10 mg/kg. Of the 50 to 55 dose-escalation patients, hepatocellular carcinoma was present in 19, melanoma in some 15, renal cell carcinoma in 9 and head and neck cancer in 9. In the dose-escalation cohort, 82.7% of patients were male, and the mean age was approximately 55 years, with a range of about 20 to 90. Prior anti-PD-1, anti-PD-L1 or anti-CTLA-4 therapy was permitted, and 35% to 40% of dose-escalation patients had received checkpoint inhibitors. Partial responses occurred in three dose-escalation patients: two with cutaneous melanoma and one with hepatocellular carcinoma. Peripheral TCRbeta sequencing aimed to test whether ivuxolimab altered TCR sequence diversity and caused clonal T-cell expansion. The monotherapy dose-escalation portion (N = 52 patients) of the phase I ivuxolimab trial is reported in the paper. Paper-wide results and their limitations: At doses from 0.1 to 3.0 mg/kg, clonal expansion was seen in both CD4+ and CD8+ blood T cells between baseline and week 6. In the 0.1-3.0 mg/kg groups, partial responders had among the lowest normalized peripheral clonal expansion, particularly in CD8+ T cells. Low levels of normalized T-cell clonal expansion were also seen in some patients who did not respond. The antigen specificity of the peripheral T cells that underwent clonal expansion was not determined. On average, CD8+ T cells showed more expanded clones than CD4+ T cells after ivuxolimab.

Note on this clone: What antigen it recognizes has not been identified. No qualities accompany the bases; no much larger clone lies one base away.

Genomic DNA was isolated from the sorted cells so that the TCRbeta CDR3 region could be sequenced. The immunoSEQ Assay was used to sequence the TCRbeta CDR3 regions. What TCRdb holds here is the immuneACCESS table cut down to in-frame rearrangements. Part of the clones is not present; checked against another copy, under half of the missing clones reflect an unresolved V gene, and the others are unexplained. The sample table shows around 72,000 clones, and 75% to 90% are seen once. More than 9.5% of the sample rests with the top ten. From its cysteine to its phenylalanine, the CDR3 spans 16 amino acids. Of all the DNA, just the CDR3 is kept, 48 bases in frame from base 1. From the germline V gene, CDR1 is MNHEY and CDR2 is SVGAGI. For this chain, trimming is 0 bases at the V end and 3 bases at the J end, and the number of junction bases without a gene match is 7. Patients with autoimmune disease history or receiving systemic immunosuppression were excluded from the trial. Peripheral blood for TCR sequencing was drawn from every dose cohort at baseline, at cycle 4 day 1 and at cycle 7 day 1. Samples came from an open-label, multicenter, first-in-human phase I dose-escalation trial of ivuxolimab. The trial enrolled adults with locally advanced or metastatic head and neck squamous cell, hepatocellular, melanoma or renal cell carcinoma. Before TCR sequencing, CD4+ and CD8+ T cells were separately sorted from peripheral blood.

The sequences come from CD4+ or CD8+ T cells sorted from blood, collected in a trial of the OX40 agonist ivuxolimab. The V gene is TRBV6-5 and the J gene is TRBJ1-2; 7 middle bases align to TRBD1. This sequence was found in an adult with an advanced solid tumor such as melanoma, head and neck, liver or kidney cancer. The sequence in DNA is TGTGCCAGCAGTTACTCGAGGACAGGCGGAGACTATGGCTACACCTTC. It specifies CASSYSRTGGDYGYTF.